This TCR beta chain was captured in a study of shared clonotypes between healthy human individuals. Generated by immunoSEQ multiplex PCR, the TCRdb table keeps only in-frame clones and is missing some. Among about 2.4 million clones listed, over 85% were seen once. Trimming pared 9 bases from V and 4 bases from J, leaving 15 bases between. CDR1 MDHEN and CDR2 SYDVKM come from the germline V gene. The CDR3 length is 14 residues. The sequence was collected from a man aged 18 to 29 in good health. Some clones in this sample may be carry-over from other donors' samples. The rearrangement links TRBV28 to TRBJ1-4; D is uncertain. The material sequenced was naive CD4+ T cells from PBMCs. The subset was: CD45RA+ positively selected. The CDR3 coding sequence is TGTGCCAGTAAGTCCGGCTCCGTTAATGAAAAACTGTTTTTT. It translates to CASKSGSVNEKLFF.